These 6 T cell receptor beta chains came from one sample sequenced in a study of cytomegalovirus exposure and HLA in healthy donors. The PCR employed 60 Vbeta primers together with 13 Jbeta primers. Libraries were prepared by immunoSEQ multiplex PCR; TCRdb keeps only in-frame clonotypes and omits some of them. The data hold about 110,000 clones, with around 61% observed a single time. Material for sequencing was PBMCs. The receptors stem from a woman aged 25 to 39 in good health and CMV-seronegative.

The chain has TRBV7-9 and TRBJ2-3, with 8 positions matching TRBD1. Germline CDR1 is SEHNR and CDR2 is FQNEAQ (reference sequence). The CDR3 extends over 15 amino acids. Trimming removed 3 bases from V and 3 bases from J; junction bases left unmatched: 5. CDR3: CASSFRTGRTDTQYF. The CDR3 bases are TGTGCCAGCAGCTTTCGGACAGGGCGGACAGATACGCAGTATTTT.

This rearrangement joins TRBV19 to TRBJ1-5; the match to TRBD1 covers 7 bases. Losses at the gene ends were 3 bases for V and 3 bases for J; bases not matched to a gene: 2. The V gene's germline CDR1 is LNHDA and CDR2 SQIVND (reference sequence). CDR3 length: 14 residues. Here the CDR3 DNA reads TGTGCCAGTAGTATGGGACAGTACAATCAGCCCCAGCATTTT. This sequence encodes CASSMGQYNQPQHF.

The chain has TRBV5-6 and TRBJ1-3; no clear D gene. Trimming pared 0 bases from V and 0 bases from J, leaving 4 bases between. CDR3 length: 14 amino acids. CDR1 and CDR2 (germline): SGHDT, YYEEEE. CDR3 nucleotide sequence: TGTGCCAGCAGCTTGGGGAGCTCTGGAAACACCATATATTTT. Residues: CASSLGSSGNTIYF. Full variable domain (rest looked up from reference TRBV5-6 and TRBJ1-3): DAGVTQSPTHLIKTRGQQVTLRCSPKSGHDTVSWYQQALGQGPQFIFQYYEEEERQRGNFPDRFSGHQFPNYSSELNVNALLLGDSALYLCASSLGSSGNTIYFGEGSWLTVV.

This clone occurred a few times. This chain links TRBV4-1 with TRBJ2-5; 8 bases are shared with TRBD1. In germline, CDR1 is MGHRA, CDR2 YSYEKL. This CDR3 is 13 amino acids long. With V trimmed by 6 bases and J by 2 bases, 2 bases remained unmatched. The CDR3 loop is CASRRTGQETQYF. The CDR3 DNA reads TGCGCCAGCAGAAGGACAGGGCAAGAGACCCAGTACTTC.

The V and J genes are TRBV6-5 and TRBJ2-1; 7 nucleotides agree with TRBD2. J lost 5 bases, V lost 1 base, and 5 bases had no gene match. The CDR3 covers 15 residues. The germline CDR1 and CDR2 sequences are MNHEY and SVGAGI. CDR3 DNA: TGTGCCAGCAGTTACTACACTAGCGTAAACAATGAGCAGTTCTTC. Protein product: CASSYYTSVNNEQFF.

The chain carries TRBV7-8 and TRBJ1-3; a possible D gene is TRBD1 (6 bases). The V gene's germline CDR1 is SGHVS and CDR2 FQNEAQ. V was shortened by 1 base and J by 4 bases, with 11 bases between the two germline ends. This CDR3 region has 15 residues. CDR3 DNA: TGTGCCAGCAGCTTAGTTCAGGGGATGGGAAACACCATATATTTT. It translates to CASSLVQGMGNTIYF.